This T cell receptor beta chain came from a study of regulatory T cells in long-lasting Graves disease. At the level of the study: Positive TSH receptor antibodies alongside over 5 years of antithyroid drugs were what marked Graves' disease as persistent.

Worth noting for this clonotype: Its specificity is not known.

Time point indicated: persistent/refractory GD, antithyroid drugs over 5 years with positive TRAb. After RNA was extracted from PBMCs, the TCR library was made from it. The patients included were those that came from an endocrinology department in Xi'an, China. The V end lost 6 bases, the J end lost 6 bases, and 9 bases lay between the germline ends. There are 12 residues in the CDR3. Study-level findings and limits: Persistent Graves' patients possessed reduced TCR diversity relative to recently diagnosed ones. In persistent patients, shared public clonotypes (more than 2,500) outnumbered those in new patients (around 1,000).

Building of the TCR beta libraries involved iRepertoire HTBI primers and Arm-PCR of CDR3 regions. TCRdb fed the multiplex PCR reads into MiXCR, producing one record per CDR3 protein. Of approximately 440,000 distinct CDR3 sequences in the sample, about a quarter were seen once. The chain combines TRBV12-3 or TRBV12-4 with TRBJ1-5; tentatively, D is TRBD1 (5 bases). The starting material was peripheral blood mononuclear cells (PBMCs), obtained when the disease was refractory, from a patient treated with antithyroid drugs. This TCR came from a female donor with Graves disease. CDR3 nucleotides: TGTGCCAGCAGGTATGGGGGTCAGCCCCAGCATTTT. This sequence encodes CASRYGGQPQHF.